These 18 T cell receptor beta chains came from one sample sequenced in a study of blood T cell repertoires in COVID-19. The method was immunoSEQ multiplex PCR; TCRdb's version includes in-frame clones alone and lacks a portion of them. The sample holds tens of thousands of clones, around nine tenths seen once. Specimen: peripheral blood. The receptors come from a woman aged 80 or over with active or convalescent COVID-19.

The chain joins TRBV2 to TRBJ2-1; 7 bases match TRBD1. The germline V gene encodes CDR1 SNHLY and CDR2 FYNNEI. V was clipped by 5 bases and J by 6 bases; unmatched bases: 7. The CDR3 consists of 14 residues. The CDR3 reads CASSLDRVVNEQFF. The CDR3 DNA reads TGTGCCAGCAGTCTTGACAGGGTGGTCAATGAGCAGTTCTTC.

The CDR3 DNA reads as TGTGCCAGCAGCCCCGGGACACTTAGCAATCAGCCCCAGCATTTT. Amino acids: CASSPGTLSNQPQHF. The chain has TRBV7-8 and TRBJ1-5, with a weak D call TRBD1 (6 bases). Deletions cut 5 bases from V and 0 bases from J, with 11 bases between. This CDR3 has 15 amino acids. Looked up from germline, CDR1 is SGHVS and CDR2 is FQNEAQ.

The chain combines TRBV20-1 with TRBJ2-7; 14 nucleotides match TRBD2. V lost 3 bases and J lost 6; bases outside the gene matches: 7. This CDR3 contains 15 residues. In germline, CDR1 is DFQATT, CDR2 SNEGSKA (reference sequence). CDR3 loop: CSASSSGTSGGEQYF. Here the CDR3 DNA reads TGCAGTGCTAGTTCCTCCGGGACTAGCGGGGGCGAGCAGTACTTC.

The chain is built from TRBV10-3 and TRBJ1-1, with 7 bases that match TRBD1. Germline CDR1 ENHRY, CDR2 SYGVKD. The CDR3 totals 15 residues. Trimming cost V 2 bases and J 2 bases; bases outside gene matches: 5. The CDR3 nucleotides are TGTGCCATCAGTGAGGCTGGGACAGAAAACACTGAAGCTTTCTTT. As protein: CAISEAGTENTEAFF.

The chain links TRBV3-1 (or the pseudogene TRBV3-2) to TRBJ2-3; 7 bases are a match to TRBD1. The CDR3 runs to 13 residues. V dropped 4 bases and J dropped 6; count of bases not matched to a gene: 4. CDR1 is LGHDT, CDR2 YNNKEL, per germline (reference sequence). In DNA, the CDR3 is TGTGCCAGCAGCCGCCAGGGGGACGATACGCAGTATTTT. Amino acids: CASSRQGDDTQYF.

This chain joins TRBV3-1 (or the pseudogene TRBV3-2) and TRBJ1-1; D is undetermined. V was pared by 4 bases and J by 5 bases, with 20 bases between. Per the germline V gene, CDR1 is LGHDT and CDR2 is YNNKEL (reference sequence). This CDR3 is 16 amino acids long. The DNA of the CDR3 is TGTGCCAGCAGCCCGAACCTTGGACGGGAAAGAACTGAAGCTTTCTTT. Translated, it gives CASSPNLGRERTEAFF.

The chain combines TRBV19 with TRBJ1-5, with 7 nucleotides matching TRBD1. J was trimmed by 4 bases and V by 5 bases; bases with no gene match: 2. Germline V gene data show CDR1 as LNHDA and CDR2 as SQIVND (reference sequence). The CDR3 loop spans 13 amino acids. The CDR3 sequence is CASSLQGNQPQHF. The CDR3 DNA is TGTGCCAGTAGTTTACAGGGGAATCAGCCCCAGCATTTT. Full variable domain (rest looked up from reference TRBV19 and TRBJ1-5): DGGITQSPKYLFRKEGQNVTLSCEQNLNHDAMYWYRQDPGQGLRLIYYSQIVNDFQKGDIAEGYSVSREKKESFPLTVTSAQKNPTAFYLCASSLQGNQPQHFGDGTRLSIL.

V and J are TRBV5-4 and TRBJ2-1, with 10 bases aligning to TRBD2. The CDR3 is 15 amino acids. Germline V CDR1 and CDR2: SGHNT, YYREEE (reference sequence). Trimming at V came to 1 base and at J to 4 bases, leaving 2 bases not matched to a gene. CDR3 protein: CASSLRTSGYNEQFF. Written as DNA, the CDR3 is TGTGCCAGCAGCTTGAGGACTAGCGGTTACAATGAGCAGTTCTTC.

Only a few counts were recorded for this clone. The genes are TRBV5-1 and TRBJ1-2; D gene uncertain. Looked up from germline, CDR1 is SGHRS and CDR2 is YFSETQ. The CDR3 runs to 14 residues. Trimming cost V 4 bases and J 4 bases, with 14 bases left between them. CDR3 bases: TGCGCCAGCAGCCGCGGCGACGGCACCTATGGCTACACCTTC. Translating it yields CASSRGDGTYGYTF.

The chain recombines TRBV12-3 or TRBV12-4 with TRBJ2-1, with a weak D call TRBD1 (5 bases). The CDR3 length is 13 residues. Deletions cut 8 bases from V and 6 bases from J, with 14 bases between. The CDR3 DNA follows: TGTGCCAGCCGCCTAGAGACAGCCAATGAGCAGTTCTTC. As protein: CASRLETANEQFF.

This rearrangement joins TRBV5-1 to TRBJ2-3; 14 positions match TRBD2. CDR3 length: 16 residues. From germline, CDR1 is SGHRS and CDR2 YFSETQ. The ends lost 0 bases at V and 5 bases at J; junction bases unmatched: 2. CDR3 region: CASSLGLAGGLDTQYF. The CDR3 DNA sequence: TGCGCCAGCAGCTTGGGACTAGCGGGAGGGCTAGATACGCAGTATTTT.

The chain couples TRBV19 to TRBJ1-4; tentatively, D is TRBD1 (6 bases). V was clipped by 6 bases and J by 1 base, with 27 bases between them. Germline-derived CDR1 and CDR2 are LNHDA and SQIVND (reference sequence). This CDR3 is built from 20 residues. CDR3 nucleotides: TGTGCCAGTAGCATTGGGAGGGAGGGGGGATACTACGGAACTAATGAAAAACTGTTTTTT. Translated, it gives CASSIGREGGYYGTNEKLFF.

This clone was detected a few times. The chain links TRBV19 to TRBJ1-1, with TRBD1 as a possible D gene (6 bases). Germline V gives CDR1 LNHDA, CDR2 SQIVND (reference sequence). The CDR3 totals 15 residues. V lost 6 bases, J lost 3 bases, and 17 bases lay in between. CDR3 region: CASRRLRGADTEAFF. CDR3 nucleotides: TGTGCCAGTAGAAGGTTACGGGGGGCTGACACTGAAGCTTTCTTT.

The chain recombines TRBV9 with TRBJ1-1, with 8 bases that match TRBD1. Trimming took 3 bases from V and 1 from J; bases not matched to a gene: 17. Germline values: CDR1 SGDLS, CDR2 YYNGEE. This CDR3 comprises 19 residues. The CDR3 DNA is TGTGCCAGCAGCGCATACGAATCAACAGGGGGAATAGGGAACACTGAAGCTTTCTTT. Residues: CASSAYESTGGIGNTEAFF.

CDR3 loop: CASSVGLVANTEAFF. CDR3 sequence (DNA): TGTGCCAGCAGCGTAGGACTCGTGGCGAACACTGAAGCTTTCTTT. The chain has TRBV9 and TRBJ1-1; no clear D. The V end was cut by 0 bases, the J end by 1 base, with 10 bases between. This CDR3 comprises 15 residues. The germline gives CDR1 SGDLS, CDR2 YYNGEE.

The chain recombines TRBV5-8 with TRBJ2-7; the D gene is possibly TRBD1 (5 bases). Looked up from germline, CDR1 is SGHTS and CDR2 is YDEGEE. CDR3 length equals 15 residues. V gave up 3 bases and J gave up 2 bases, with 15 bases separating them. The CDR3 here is CASSWAGDSPYEQYF. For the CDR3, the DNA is TGTGCCAGCAGCTGGGCCGGAGACAGTCCCTACGAGCAGTACTTC.

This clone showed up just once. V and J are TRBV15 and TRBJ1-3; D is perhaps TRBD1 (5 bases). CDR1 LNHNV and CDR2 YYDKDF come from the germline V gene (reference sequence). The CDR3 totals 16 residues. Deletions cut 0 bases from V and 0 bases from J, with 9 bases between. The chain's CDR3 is CATSRDQTVSGNTIYF. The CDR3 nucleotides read TGTGCCACCAGCAGAGATCAGACAGTCTCTGGAAACACCATATATTTT.

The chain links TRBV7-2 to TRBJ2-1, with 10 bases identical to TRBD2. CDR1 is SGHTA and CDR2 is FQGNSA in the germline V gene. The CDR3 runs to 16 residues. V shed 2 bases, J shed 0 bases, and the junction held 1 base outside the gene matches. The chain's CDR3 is CASSLSSGSSYNEQFF. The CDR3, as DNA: TGTGCCAGCAGCTTATCTAGCGGGAGCTCCTACAATGAGCAGTTCTTC.